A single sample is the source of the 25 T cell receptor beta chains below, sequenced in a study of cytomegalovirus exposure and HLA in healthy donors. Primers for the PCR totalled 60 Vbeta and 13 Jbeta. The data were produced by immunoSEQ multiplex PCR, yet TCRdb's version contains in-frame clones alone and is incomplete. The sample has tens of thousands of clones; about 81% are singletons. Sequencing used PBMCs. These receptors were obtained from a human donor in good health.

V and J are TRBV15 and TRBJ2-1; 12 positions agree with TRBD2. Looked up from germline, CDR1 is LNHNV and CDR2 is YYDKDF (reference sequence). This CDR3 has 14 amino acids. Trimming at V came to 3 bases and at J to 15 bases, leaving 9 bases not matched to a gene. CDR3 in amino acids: CATSRALAGGFLFF. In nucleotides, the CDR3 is TGTGCCACCAGCAGGGCACTAGCGGGGGGCTTTCTGTTCTTC.

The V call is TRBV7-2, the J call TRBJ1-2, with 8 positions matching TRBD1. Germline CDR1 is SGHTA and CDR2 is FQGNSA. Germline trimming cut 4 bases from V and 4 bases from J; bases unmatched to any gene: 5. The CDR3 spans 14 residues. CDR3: CASSSPDRGYGYTF. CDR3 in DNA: TGTGCCAGCAGCTCTCCAGACAGGGGCTATGGCTACACCTTC.

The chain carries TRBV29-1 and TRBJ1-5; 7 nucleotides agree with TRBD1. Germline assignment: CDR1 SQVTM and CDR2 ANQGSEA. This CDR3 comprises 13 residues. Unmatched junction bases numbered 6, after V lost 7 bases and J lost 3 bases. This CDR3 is CSATGTDNQPQHF. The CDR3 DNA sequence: TGCAGCGCGACCGGGACAGACAATCAGCCCCAGCATTTT.

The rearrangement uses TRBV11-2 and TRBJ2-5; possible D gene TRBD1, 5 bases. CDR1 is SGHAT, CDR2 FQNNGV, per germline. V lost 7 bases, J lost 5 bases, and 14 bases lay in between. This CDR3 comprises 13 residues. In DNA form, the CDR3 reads TGTGCCAGCAACCCTTCAGGGTTTGAGACCCAGTACTTC. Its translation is CASNPSGFETQYF.

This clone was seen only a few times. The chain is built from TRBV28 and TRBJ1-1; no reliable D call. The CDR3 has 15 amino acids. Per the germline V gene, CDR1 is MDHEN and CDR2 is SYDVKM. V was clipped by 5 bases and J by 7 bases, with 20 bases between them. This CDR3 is CASSRTIVVSGEAFF. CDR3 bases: TGTGCCAGCAGTAGAACTATCGTAGTGTCTGGTGAAGCTTTCTTT.

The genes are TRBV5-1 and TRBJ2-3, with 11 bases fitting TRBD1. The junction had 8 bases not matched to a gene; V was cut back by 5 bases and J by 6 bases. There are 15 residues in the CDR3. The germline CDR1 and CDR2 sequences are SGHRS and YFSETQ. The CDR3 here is CASRLGQGAYDTQYF. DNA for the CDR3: TGCGCCAGCAGACTAGGACAGGGGGCTTATGATACGCAGTATTTT.

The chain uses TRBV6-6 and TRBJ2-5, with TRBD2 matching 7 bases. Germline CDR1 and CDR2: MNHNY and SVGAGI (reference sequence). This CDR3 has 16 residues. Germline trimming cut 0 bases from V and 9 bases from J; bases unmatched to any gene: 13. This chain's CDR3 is CASSYSSAGDLKAQYF. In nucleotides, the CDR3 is TGTGCCAGCAGTTACTCCTCGGCGGGGGACCTCAAGGCCCAGTACTTC.

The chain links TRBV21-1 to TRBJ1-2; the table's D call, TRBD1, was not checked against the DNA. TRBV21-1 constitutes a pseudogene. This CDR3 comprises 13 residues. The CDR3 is CASPKTGYAGYTF. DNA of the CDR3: TGTGCCAGCCCTAAGACAGGGTATGCTGGCTACACCTTC.

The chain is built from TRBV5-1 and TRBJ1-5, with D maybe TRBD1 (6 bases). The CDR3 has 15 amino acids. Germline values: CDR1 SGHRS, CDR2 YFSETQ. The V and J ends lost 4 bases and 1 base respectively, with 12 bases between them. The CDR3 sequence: CASSVDSRSNQPQHF. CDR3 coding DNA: TGCGCCAGCAGCGTGGACAGTCGGAGCAATCAGCCCCAGCATTTT.

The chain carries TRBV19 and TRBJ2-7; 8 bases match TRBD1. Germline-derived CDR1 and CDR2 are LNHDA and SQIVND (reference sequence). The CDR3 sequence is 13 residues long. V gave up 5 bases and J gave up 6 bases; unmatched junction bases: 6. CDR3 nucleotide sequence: TGTGCCAGTAGTGGCCAGGGGGCGAGCGAGCAGTACTTC. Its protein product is CASSGQGASEQYF. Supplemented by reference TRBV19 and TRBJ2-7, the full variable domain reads DGGITQSPKYLFRKEGQNVTLSCEQNLNHDAMYWYRQDPGQGLRLIYYSQIVNDFQKGDIAEGYSVSREKKESFPLTVTSAQKNPTAFYLCASSGQGASEQYFGPGTRLTVT.

The CDR3 reads CASSPRGPVNTEAFF. CDR3 nucleotide sequence: TGTGCCAGCAGCCCGAGAGGTCCGGTGAACACTGAAGCTTTCTTT. The chain links TRBV11-3 to TRBJ1-1; D is undetermined. CDR1 and CDR2 (germline): SGHNT, YENEEA. This CDR3 spans 15 amino acids. Trimming removed 5 bases from V and 0 bases from J, with 13 bases in between.

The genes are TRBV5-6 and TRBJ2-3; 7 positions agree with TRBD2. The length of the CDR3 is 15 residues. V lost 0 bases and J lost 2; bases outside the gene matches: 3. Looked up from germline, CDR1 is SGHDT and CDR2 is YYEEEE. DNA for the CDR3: TGTGCCAGCAGCTTGGGGGCGGGGGTCACAGATACGCAGTATTTT. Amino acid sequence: CASSLGAGVTDTQYF.

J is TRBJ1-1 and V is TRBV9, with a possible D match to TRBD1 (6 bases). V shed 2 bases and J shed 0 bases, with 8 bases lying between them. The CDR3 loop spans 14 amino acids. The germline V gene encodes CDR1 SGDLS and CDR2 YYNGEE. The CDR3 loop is CASSVTGMNTEAFF. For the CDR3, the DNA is TGTGCCAGCAGCGTGACAGGTATGAACACTGAAGCTTTCTTT.

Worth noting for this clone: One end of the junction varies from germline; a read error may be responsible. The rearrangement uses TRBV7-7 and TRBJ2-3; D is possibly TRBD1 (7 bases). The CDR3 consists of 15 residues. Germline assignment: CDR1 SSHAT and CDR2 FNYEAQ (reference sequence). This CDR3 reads CASSSQGFGAGTQYF. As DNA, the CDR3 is TGTGCTAGCAGCTCACAGGGGTTTGGAGCGGGTACGCAGTATTTT.

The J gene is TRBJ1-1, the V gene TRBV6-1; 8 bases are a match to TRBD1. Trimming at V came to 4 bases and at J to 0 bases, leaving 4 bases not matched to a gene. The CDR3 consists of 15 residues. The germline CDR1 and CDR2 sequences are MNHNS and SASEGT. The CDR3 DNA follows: TGTGCCAGCAGTGCCAGGACAGGGATGAACACTGAAGCTTTCTTT. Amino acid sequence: CASSARTGMNTEAFF.

CDR3: CSARGGPEAFF. In DNA form, the CDR3 reads TGCAGTGCGAGGGGAGGCCCTGAAGCTTTCTTT. V is TRBV20-1 and J is TRBJ1-1, with D tentatively TRBD1 (5 bases). Looked up from germline, CDR1 is DFQATT and CDR2 is SNEGSKA (reference sequence). The V gene lost 6 bases and the J gene lost 6 bases, with 11 bases spanning the gap. The CDR3 is 11 amino acids.

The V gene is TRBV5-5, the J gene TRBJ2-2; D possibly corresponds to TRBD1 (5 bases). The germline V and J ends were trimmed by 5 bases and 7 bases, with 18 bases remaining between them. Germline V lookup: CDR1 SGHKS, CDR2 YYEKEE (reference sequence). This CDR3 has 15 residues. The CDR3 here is CASSSFSRVGGELFF. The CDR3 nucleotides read TGTGCCAGCAGTTCTTTCAGCAGGGTTGGCGGGGAGCTGTTTTTT.

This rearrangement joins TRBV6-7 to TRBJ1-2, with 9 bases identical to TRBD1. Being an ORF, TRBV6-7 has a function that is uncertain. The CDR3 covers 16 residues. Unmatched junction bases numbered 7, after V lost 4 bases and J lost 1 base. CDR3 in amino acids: CASSSDRGVYNYGYTF. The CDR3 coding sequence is TGTGCCAGCAGTTCCGACAGGGGGGTCTATAACTATGGCTACACCTTC.

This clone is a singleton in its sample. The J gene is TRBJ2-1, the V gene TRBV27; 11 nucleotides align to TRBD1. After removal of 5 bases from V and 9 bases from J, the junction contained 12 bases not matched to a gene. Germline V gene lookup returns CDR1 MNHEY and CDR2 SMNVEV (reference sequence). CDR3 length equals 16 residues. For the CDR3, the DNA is TGTGCCAGCAGTATTGGCCGGGACAGGGGGAAGGGTGAGCAGTTCTTC. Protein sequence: CASSIGRDRGKGEQFF.

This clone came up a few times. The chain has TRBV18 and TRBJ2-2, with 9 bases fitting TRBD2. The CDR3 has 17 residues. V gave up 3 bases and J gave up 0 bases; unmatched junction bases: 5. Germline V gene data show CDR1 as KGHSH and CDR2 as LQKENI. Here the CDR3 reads CASSPPTSGPNTGELFF. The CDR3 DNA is TGTGCCAGCTCACCTCCGACTAGCGGACCGAACACCGGGGAGCTGTTTTTT.

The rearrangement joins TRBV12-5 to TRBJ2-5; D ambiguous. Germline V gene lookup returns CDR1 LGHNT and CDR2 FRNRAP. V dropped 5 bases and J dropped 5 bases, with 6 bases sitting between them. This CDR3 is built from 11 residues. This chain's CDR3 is CASGSRETQYF. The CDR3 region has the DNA TGTGCTAGTGGTAGCAGGGAGACCCAGTACTTC.

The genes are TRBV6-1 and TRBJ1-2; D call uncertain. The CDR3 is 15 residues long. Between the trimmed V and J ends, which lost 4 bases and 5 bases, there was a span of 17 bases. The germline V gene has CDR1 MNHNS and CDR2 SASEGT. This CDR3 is CASSASTAEAYGYTF. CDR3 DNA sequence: TGTGCCAGCAGTGCCTCGACCGCGGAAGCTTATGGCTACACCTTC.

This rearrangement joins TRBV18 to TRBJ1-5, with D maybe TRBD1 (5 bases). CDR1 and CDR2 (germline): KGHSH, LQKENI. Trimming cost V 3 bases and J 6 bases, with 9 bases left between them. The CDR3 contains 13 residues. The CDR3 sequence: CASSPQGGQPQHF. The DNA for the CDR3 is TGTGCCAGCTCACCTCAGGGCGGTCAGCCCCAGCATTTT.

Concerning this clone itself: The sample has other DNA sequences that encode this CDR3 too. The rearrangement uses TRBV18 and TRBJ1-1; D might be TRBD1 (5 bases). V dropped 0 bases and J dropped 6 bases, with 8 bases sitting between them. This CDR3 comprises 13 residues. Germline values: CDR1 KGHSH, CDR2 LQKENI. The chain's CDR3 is CASSPPTGPEAFF. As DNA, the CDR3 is TGTGCCAGCTCACCACCAACAGGCCCTGAAGCTTTCTTT.

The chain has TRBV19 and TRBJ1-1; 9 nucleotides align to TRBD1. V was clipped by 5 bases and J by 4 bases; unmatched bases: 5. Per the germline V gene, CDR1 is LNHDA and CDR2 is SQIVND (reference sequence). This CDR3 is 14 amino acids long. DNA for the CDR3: TGTGCCAGTAGTGCGGACAGGGGCCGCACTGAAGCTTTCTTT. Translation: CASSADRGRTEAFF.